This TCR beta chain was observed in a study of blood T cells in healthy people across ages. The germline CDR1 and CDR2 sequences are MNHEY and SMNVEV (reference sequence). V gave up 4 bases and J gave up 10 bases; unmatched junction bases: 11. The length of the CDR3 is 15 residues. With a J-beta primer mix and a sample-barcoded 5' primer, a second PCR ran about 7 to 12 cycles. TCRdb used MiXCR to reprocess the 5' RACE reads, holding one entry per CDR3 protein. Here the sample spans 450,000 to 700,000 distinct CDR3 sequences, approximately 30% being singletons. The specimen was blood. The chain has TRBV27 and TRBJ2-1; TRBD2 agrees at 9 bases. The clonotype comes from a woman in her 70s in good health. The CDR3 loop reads CASSWRGGPPWEQFF. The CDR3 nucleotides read TGTGCCAGCAGTTGGCGGGGGGGCCCCCCATGGGAGCAGTTCTTC.